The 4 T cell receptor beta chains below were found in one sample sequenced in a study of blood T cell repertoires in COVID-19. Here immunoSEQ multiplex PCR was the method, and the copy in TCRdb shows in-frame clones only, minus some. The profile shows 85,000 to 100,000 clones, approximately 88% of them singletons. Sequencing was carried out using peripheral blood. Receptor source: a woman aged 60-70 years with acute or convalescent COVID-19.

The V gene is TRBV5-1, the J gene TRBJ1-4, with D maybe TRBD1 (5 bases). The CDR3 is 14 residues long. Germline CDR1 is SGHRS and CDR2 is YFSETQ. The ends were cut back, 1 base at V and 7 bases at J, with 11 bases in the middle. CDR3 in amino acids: CASSLRGTLEKLFF. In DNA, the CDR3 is TGCGCCAGCAGCTTGCGGGGGACCCTTGAAAAACTGTTTTTT.

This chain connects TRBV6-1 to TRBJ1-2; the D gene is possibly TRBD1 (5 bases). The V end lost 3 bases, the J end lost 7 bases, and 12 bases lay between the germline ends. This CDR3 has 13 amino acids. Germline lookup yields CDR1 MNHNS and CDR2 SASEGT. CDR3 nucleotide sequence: TGTGCCAGCAGTGATGCCAGGGCTGGTGGCTACACCTTC. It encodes CASSDARAGGYTF.

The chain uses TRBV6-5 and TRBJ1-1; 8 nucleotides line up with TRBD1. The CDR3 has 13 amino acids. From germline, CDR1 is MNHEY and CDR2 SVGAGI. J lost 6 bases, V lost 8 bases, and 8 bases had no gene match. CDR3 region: CASFIDRGAEAFF. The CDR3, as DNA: TGTGCCAGCTTTATCGACAGGGGCGCTGAAGCTTTCTTT.

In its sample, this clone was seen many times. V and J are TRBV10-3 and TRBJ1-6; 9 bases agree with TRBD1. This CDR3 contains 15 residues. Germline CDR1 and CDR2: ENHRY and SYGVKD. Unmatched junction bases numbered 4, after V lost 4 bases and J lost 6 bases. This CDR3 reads CAISGTGDGNSPLHF. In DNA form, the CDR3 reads TGTGCCATCAGTGGGACAGGGGATGGTAATTCACCCCTCCACTTT.